Shown below are 21 T cell receptor beta chains from a single sample sequenced in a study of blood T cell repertoires in COVID-19. Using immunoSEQ multiplex PCR, the repertoire was profiled, and TCRdb retains in-frame clones only, with some absent. The sample yields over 150,000 clones, about 86% seen once. The specimen was peripheral blood. These receptors all come from a man aged 45 to 65 with active or convalescent COVID-19.

V is TRBV3-1 (or the pseudogene TRBV3-2) and J is TRBJ2-3, with 7 positions matching TRBD1. The V gene end was trimmed by 4 bases and the J gene end by 0 bases; junction bases not matched to a gene: 1. Germline CDR1 LGHDT, CDR2 YNNKEL (reference sequence). This CDR3 comprises 14 residues. The DNA for the CDR3 is TGTGCCAGCAGCCTACAGGGGAGCACAGATACGCAGTATTTT. This encodes CASSLQGSTDTQYF.

The chain employs TRBV4-3 and TRBJ1-6, with TRBD1 matching over 9 bases. Germline V gene sequence: CDR1 LGHNA, CDR2 YSLEER. The CDR3 sequence is 14 residues long. V shed 3 bases, J shed 7 bases, and the junction held 1 base outside the gene matches. CDR3: CASSHDRGNSPLHF. Here the CDR3 DNA reads TGCGCCAGCAGCCATGACAGGGGGAATTCACCCCTCCACTTT.

The V gene is TRBV21-1, the J gene TRBJ2-5; the table calls TRBD2, which could not be checked here. TRBV21-1 is given as a pseudogene. The CDR3 length is 14 residues. The CDR3 sequence: CATGPREVCKTQYF. CDR3 DNA: TGTGCGACCGGTCCCCGGGAGGTATGCAAGACCCAGTACTTC.

The CDR3 region is CASSLGWETADTQYF. The CDR3 coding sequence is TGTGCCAGCAGCTTAGGGTGGGAGACCGCAGATACGCAGTATTTT. The rearrangement links TRBV7-9 to TRBJ2-3; weak D call: TRBD2 (5 bases). The V gene lost 1 base and the J gene lost 4 bases, with 12 bases spanning the gap. This CDR3 spans 15 amino acids. From germline, CDR1 is SEHNR and CDR2 FQNEAQ (reference sequence).

The CDR3 DNA sequence: TGTGCCAGCAGGGACAGGGGGCCGGGCACTGAAGCTTTCTTT. Protein product: CASRDRGPGTEAFF. This chain links TRBV3-1 (or the pseudogene TRBV3-2) with TRBJ1-1; 11 bases agree with TRBD1. The ends lost 6 bases at V and 4 bases at J; junction bases unmatched: 4. The CDR3 runs 14 residues. The V gene's germline CDR1 is LGHDT and CDR2 YNNKEL (reference sequence).

V and J are TRBV29-1 and TRBJ2-7; 11 bases match TRBD1. The CDR3 spans 13 residues. The V gene's germline CDR1 is SQVTM and CDR2 ANQGSEA. V was clipped by 7 bases and J by 5 bases; unmatched bases: 7. The CDR3 spells CSGLDRGLHEQYF. CDR3 nucleotides: TGCAGCGGATTGGACAGGGGGCTCCACGAGCAGTACTTC.

Here the CDR3 reads CASGFHRSYEQYF. The CDR3 DNA sequence: TGTGCCAGCGGGTTTCACCGGAGCTACGAGCAGTACTTC. The chain recombines TRBV12-3 or TRBV12-4 with TRBJ2-7, with D hard to call. CDR3 length: 13 amino acids. V lost 8 bases, J lost 3 bases, and 14 bases lay in between.

The genes are TRBV7-9 and TRBJ2-7; the match to TRBD1 covers 7 bases. The germline V gene encodes CDR1 SEHNR and CDR2 FQNEAQ (reference sequence). The CDR3 is made up of 13 amino acids. The J segment lost 2 bases and the V segment lost 8 bases, leaving 6 bases of the junction unmatched. The CDR3 coding sequence is TGTGCCAGCGGGGACAGCGTCGCCTACGAGCAGTACTTC. Translation: CASGDSVAYEQYF.

The chain carries TRBV29-1 and TRBJ2-7, with D possibly TRBD2 on 6 matching bases. The CDR3 is 11 amino acids. Germline V lookup: CDR1 SQVTM, CDR2 ANQGSEA. Trimming pared 4 bases from V and 5 bases from J, leaving 9 bases between. The CDR3: CSVGLVDEQYF. CDR3 in DNA: TGCAGCGTTGGACTAGTCGACGAGCAGTACTTC.

The rearrangement uses TRBV6-5 and TRBJ1-1, with a tentative D call TRBD1 (5 bases). CDR3 length: 15 amino acids. V was trimmed by 5 bases and J by 4 bases, leaving 17 bases between them. CDR1 and CDR2 (germline): MNHEY, SVGAGI. CDR3 amino acids: CASSNHRRRSTEAFF. The DNA of the CDR3 is TGTGCCAGCAGTAACCACAGGAGACGGTCCACTGAAGCTTTCTTT.

This clone was seen just once. This rearrangement joins TRBV5-4 to TRBJ1-1, with 7 bases identical to TRBD1. Germline assignment: CDR1 SGHNT and CDR2 YYREEE (reference sequence). The CDR3 contains 14 residues. Unmatched junction bases numbered 6, after V lost 0 bases and J lost 7 bases. This CDR3 reads CASSLEGGWSEAFF. In DNA, the CDR3 is TGTGCCAGCAGCTTGGAAGGGGGCTGGAGTGAAGCTTTCTTT.

The chain joins TRBV3-1 (or the pseudogene TRBV3-2) to TRBJ2-7, with TRBD2 as a possible D gene (6 bases). V was cut by 3 bases and J by 4 bases, with 10 bases left in between. CDR1 is LGHDT, CDR2 YNNKEL, per germline (reference sequence). The CDR3 is 13 residues long. CDR3 bases: TGTGCCAGCAGCCAGTACGGGGGATACGAGCAGTACTTC. It is translated as CASSQYGGYEQYF.

J is TRBJ1-1 and V is TRBV6-1; D ambiguous. Trimming took 2 bases from V and 0 from J, leaving 7 bases between them. The germline gives CDR1 MNHNS, CDR2 SASEGT. The CDR3 contains 14 residues. The DNA of the CDR3 is TGTGCCAGCAGTGAACGAGGTATGAACACTGAAGCTTTCTTT. It yields the protein CASSERGMNTEAFF.

The chain joins TRBV5-6 to TRBJ1-2; D gene uncertain. This CDR3 has 11 amino acids. CDR1 is SGHDT and CDR2 is YYEEEE in the germline V gene. The germline V and J ends were trimmed by 2 bases and 8 bases, with 7 bases remaining between them. CDR3 DNA: TGTGCCAGCAGCTTTAACACCGGCTACACCTTC. Translation: CASSFNTGYTF. Full variable domain (rest looked up from reference TRBV5-6 and TRBJ1-2): DAGVTQSPTHLIKTRGQQVTLRCSPKSGHDTVSWYQQALGQGPQFIFQYYEEEERQRGNFPDRFSGHQFPNYSSELNVNALLLGDSALYLCASSFNTGYTFGSGTRLTVV.

The rearrangement uses TRBV4-2 and TRBJ2-5, with no clear D. The CDR3 covers 15 residues. V shed 6 bases and J shed 1 base, with 15 bases lying between them. Per germline, CDR1 LGHNA and CDR2 YNFKEQ. DNA for the CDR3: TGTGCCAGCAGGCTAGATCAGAGCATCCAAGAGACCCAGTACTTC. It yields the protein CASRLDQSIQETQYF.

The J gene is TRBJ2-2, the V gene TRBV5-1; 8 bases agree with TRBD1. The CDR3 loop spans 16 amino acids. V shed 4 bases, J shed 1 base, and the junction held 6 bases outside the gene matches. Looked up from germline, CDR1 is SGHRS and CDR2 is YFSETQ. This CDR3 is CASSADRAWNTGELFF. In DNA, the CDR3 is TGCGCCAGCAGCGCGGACAGGGCTTGGAACACCGGGGAGCTGTTTTTT.

The V call is TRBV19, the J call TRBJ1-2, with 7 bases aligning to TRBD1. Germline trimming cut 7 bases from V and 3 bases from J; bases unmatched to any gene: 11. Germline CDR1 reads LNHDA; CDR2 reads SQIVND (reference sequence). The length of the CDR3 is 15 residues. The CDR3 DNA reads as TGTGCCAGTAACCGGGGTACAGGGGTCGACTATGGCTACACCTTC. Its translation is CASNRGTGVDYGYTF.

V is TRBV25-1 and J is TRBJ2-1, with 10 positions matching TRBD2. Germline V gene lookup returns CDR1 MGHDK and CDR2 SYGVNS. This CDR3 has 16 amino acids. Germline trimming cut 8 bases from V and 3 bases from J; bases unmatched to any gene: 10. CDR3 coding DNA: TGTGCCAGCTCAAAAGCGGGGGGGAATATCTACAATGAGCAGTTCTTC. Its protein is CASSKAGGNIYNEQFF.

The chain's CDR3 is CASSQEELSEQFF. CDR3 DNA: TGCGCCAGCAGCCAAGAGGAGCTTTCTGAGCAGTTCTTC. The chain is built from TRBV4-3 and TRBJ2-1, with D unclear. The CDR3 totals 13 residues. Germline loops: CDR1 LGHNA, CDR2 YSLEER. V was clipped by 0 bases and J by 9 bases, with 9 bases between them.

Only a few counts were recorded for this clone. The rearrangement links TRBV6-5 to TRBJ1-6; D call uncertain. V was clipped by 2 bases and J by 1 base, with 6 bases between them. Germline CDR1 is MNHEY and CDR2 is SVGAGI. The CDR3 runs 15 residues. The CDR3 sequence is CASSYRGSYNSPLHF. In DNA form, the CDR3 reads TGTGCCAGCAGTTACCGAGGTTCCTATAATTCACCCCTCCACTTT.

CDR3 sequence reads: CASSQFGGEKLFF. The CDR3 nucleotides read TGTGCCAGCAGCCAATTCGGAGGGGAAAAACTGTTTTTT. J is TRBJ1-4 and V is TRBV6-2 or TRBV6-3; no firm D call. CDR3 size: 13 residues. Germline V lookup: CDR1 MNHEY, CDR2 SVGEGT. Trimming shortened V by 6 bases and J by 8 bases, and 13 bases separated the two germline ends.